This entry concerns a single TCR beta chain. The germline V gene has CDR1 SEHNR and CDR2 FQNEAQ (reference sequence). This CDR3 contains 14 residues. The ends were cut back, 5 bases at V and 6 bases at J, with 14 bases in the middle. The data belong to a study of human T cells and chemical hapten exposure. The overall study: Yields of TCR per sample differed, chiefly owing to small differences in pooled library volume.

Time point of the sample: healthy volunteer bleed at 2 weeks. Unfractionated whole blood was the source from which total RNA was extracted. In the original analysis: Individual samples carried between roughly 23,224 and 750,000 TCRs, with 95,638 as the median. One entry per CDR3 protein, called by TCRdb with MiXCR from the RACE reads. For this entry, the V and J calls and clone size follow TCRdb and not the study's own pipeline. The table has under 95,000 distinct CDR3 sequences, approximately 10% seen once. Source material: whole blood. The sequence came from a female donor in good health. Some clones in this sample may be carry-over from other donors' samples. The chain combines TRBV7-9 with TRBJ2-1; D not resolved. This chain's CDR3 is CASSPLVTSNEQFF. The CDR3 DNA follows: TGTGCCAGCAGCCCCTTAGTGACGAGCAATGAGCAGTTCTTC.